The sequence of this T cell receptor (beta chain) was determined in a study of T cell changes during pregnancy in multiple sclerosis. Data came from immunoSEQ multiplex PCR; TCRdb stores just in-frame clones and leaves some out. The table includes approximately 30,000 clones, less than 95% detected once. In its sample, this clone ranks as medium-sized. The CDR3 has 15 amino acids. The germline V gene has CDR1 SGHNT and CDR2 YENEEA. With V trimmed by 3 bases and J by 8 bases, 9 bases remained unmatched. The sequencing here drew on CD8+ T cells from peripheral blood mononuclear cells, taken in the first trimester of pregnancy. The chain uses TRBV11-3 and TRBJ2-1; 8 nucleotides line up with TRBD2. The receptor comes from a female donor with multiple sclerosis, enrolled in a pregnancy study. The CDR3 nucleotides read TGTGCCAGCAGCTTTAGGGGACTAGGTCTCGATGAGCAGTTCTTC. Its translation: CASSFRGLGLDEQFF.